This T cell receptor (beta chain) was recovered during a study of OX40 agonist ivuxolimab in advanced cancers. Overall study: As their treatment, patients were administered ivuxolimab, an agonistic anti-OX40 (CD134) antibody. Dose-escalation patients had hepatocellular carcinoma, melanoma, renal cell or head and neck cancer.

This clone has just a few counts. Assay used: immunoSEQ multiplex PCR; TCRdb lists only in-frame clones, some missing. The sample records 90,000 or so clones, about 89% being singletons. V trimming: 6 bases; J trimming: 3 bases; junction bases outside the gene matches: 18. CDR1 is SQVTM, CDR2 ANQGSEA, per germline. The CDR3 runs 18 residues. The material sequenced was CD4+ or CD8+ T cells sorted from blood, taken in a trial of the OX40 agonist ivuxolimab. The origin of this receptor is an adult with an advanced solid tumor such as melanoma, head and neck, liver or kidney cancer. The chain recombines TRBV29-1 with TRBJ2-1; 9 bases map to TRBD2. Here the CDR3 reads CSVGLWFGREGDYNEQFF. Here the CDR3 DNA reads TGCAGCGTAGGACTTTGGTTCGGGCGGGAGGGCGACTACAATGAGCAGTTCTTC.